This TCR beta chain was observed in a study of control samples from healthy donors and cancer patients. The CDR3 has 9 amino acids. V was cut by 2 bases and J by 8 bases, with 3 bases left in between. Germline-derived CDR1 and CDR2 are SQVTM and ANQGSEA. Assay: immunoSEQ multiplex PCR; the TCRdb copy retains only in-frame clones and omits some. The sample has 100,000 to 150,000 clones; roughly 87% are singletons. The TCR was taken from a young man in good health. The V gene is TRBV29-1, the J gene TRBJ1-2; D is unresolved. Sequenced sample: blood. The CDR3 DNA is TGCAGCGTTGAAAGGGGCTACACCTTC. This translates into CSVERGYTF. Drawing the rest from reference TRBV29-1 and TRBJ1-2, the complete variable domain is SAVISQKPSRDICQRGTSLTIQCQVDSQVTMMFWYRQQPGQSLTLIATANQGSEATYESGFVIDKFPISRPNLTFSTLTVSNMSPEDSSIYLCSVERGYTFGSGTRLTVV.